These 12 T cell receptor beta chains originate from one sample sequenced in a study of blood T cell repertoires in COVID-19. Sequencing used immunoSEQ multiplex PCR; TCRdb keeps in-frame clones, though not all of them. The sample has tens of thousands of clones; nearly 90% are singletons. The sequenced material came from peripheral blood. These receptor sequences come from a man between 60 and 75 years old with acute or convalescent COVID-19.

Written as DNA, the CDR3 is TGCACCAGCAGCCAAGAGGGGGCCCTTAGCACAGATACGCAGTATTTT. Its translation is CTSSQEGALSTDTQYF. The chain recombines TRBV1 with TRBJ2-3; TRBD1, the table's D call, lacks a check against the DNA. TRBV1 is termed a pseudogene. This CDR3 region has 16 residues.

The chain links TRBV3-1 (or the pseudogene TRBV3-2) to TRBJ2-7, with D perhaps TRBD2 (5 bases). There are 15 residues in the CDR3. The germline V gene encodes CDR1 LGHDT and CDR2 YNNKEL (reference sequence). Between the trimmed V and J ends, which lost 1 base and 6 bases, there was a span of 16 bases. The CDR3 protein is CASSQGNGVLAEQYF. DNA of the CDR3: TGTGCCAGCAGCCAAGGGAACGGGGTCCTCGCCGAGCAGTACTTC.

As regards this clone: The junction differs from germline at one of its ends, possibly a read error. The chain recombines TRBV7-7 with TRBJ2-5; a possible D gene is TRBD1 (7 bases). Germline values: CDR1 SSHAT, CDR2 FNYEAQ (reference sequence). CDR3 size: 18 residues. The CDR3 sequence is CASSLAVPRGQKKETQYF. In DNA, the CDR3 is TGTGCTAGCAGCTTAGCGGTCCCTCGGGGACAGAAAAAAGAGACCCAGTACTTC.

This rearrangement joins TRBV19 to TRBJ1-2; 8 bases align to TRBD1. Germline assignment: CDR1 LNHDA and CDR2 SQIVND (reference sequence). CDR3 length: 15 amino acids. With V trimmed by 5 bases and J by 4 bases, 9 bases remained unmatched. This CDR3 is CASSPSSTGAYGYTF. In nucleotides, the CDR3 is TGTGCCAGTAGTCCTTCATCGACAGGGGCCTATGGCTACACCTTC.

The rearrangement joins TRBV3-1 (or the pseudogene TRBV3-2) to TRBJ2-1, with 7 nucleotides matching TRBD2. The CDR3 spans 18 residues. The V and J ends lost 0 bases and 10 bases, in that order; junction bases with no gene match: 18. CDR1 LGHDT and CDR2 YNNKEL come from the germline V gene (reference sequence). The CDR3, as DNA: TGTGCCAGCAGCCAAGATAGAGGACTAGTAGGCCTCGGGCGGGAGCAGTTCTTC. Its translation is CASSQDRGLVGLGREQFF.

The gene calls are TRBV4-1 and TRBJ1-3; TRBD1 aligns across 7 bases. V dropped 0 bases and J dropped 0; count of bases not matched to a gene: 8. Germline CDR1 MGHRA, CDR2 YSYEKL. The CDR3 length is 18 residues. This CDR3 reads CASSQDTTGALSGNTIYF. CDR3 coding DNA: TGCGCCAGCAGCCAAGATACTACAGGGGCTCTCTCTGGAAACACCATATATTTT.

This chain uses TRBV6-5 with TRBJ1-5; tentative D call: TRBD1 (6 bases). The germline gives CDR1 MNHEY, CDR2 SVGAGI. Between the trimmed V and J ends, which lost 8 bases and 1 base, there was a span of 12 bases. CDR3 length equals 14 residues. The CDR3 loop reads CASFDRLSNQPQHF. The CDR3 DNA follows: TGTGCCAGCTTTGACAGGCTCAGCAATCAGCCCCAGCATTTT.

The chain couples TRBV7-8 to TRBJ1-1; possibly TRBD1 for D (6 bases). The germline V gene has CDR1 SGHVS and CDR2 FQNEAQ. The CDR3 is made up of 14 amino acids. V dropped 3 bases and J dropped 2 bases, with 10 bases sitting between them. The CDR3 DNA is TGTGCCAGCAGCTTTACAGGGACCAACACTGAAGCTTTCTTT. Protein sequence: CASSFTGTNTEAFF. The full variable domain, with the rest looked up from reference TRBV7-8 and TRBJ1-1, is GAGVSQSPRYKVAKRGQDVALRCDPISGHVSLFWYQQALGQGPEFLTYFQNEAQLDKSGLPSDRFFAERPEGSVSTLKIQRTQQEDSAVYLCASSFTGTNTEAFFGQGTRLTVV.

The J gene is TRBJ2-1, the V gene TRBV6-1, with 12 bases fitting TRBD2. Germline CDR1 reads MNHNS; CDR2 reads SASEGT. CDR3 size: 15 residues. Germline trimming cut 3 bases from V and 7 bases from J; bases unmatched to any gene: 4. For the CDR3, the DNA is TGTGCCAGCAGTGACACTAGCGGGGGGAGGAATGAGCAGTTCTTC. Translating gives CASSDTSGGRNEQFF.

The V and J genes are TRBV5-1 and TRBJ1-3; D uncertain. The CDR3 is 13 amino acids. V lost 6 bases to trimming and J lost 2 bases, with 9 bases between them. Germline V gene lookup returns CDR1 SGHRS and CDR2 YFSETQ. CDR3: CASTTGPGNTIYF. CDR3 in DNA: TGCGCCAGCACCACCGGTCCTGGAAACACCATATATTTT.

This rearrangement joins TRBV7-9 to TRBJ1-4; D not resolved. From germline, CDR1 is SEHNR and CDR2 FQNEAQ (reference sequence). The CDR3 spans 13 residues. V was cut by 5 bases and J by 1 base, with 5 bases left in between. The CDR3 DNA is TGTGCCAGCAGCGGCAAAACTAATGAAAAACTGTTTTTT. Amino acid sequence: CASSGKTNEKLFF.

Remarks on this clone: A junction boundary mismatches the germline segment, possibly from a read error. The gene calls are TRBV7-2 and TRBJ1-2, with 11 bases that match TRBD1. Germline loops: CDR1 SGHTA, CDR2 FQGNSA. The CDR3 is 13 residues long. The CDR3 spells CASSLGQGVGFAF. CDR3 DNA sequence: TGTGCCAGCAGCTTGGGACAGGGGGTGGGCTTCGCCTTC.